The sequence of this T cell receptor beta chain was determined in a study of T cell changes during pregnancy in multiple sclerosis. CDR1 and CDR2 (germline): SEHNR, FQNEAQ (reference sequence). Trimming removed 1 base from V and 1 base from J, with 7 bases in between. The CDR3 consists of 14 residues. The protocol was immunoSEQ multiplex PCR, while the TCRdb copy is restricted to in-frame clones and leaves out a portion. The sample shows about 38,000 clones, 85% to 95% of them seen only once. The sequences come from CD8+ T cells from peripheral blood mononuclear cells, collected in the third trimester of pregnancy. The rearrangement joins TRBV7-9 to TRBJ1-1; no clear D. The receptor was isolated from a female donor with multiple sclerosis, enrolled in a pregnancy study. CDR3 in DNA: TGTGCCAGCAGCTTAGTGGAGGGGAACACTGAAGCTTTCTTT. It yields the protein CASSLVEGNTEAFF.